Listed below are T cell receptor beta chains from one sample, sequenced in a study of glioma-infiltrating T cells. MiXCR was run by TCRdb on the multiplex PCR reads, yielding one entry per CDR3 protein. The repertoire holds fewer than 250,000 distinct CDR3 sequences, with over 30% as singletons. The sample comprised glioma tissue, nonneoplastic brain tissue, or PBMCs (not recorded which). The receptors were gathered from a human donor with low-grade glioma or glioblastoma, undergoing nonglioma brain surgery, or in good health (not recorded which). Each CDR3 is given with its conserved first and last residue. D genes are given only for firm matches. Size values are once, few and many counts, or a class for expanded clones, and some rows have none.

J gene	clone size	D gene	V gene	CDR3 DNA	CDR3 protein
TRBJ2-2	many	-	TRBV19	TGTGCCAGTCAGGGGGGTGAAGCGGGAGTCACCGGGGAGCTGTTTTTT	CASQGGEAGVTGELFF
TRBJ2-6	many	-	TRBV20-1	TGCAGTGCATTGGACAGCTCTGGGGCCAACGTCCTGACTTTC	CSALDSSGANVLTF
TRBJ2-7	many	TRBD2	TRBV4-3	TGCGCCAGCAGCCAAGATCTCCTAGCGGACGACTACGAGCAGTACTTC	CASSQDLLADDYEQYF
TRBJ2-3	many	TRBD2	TRBV7-2	TGTGCCAGCAGCTCGACTAGCGGGAGTTATGTTACGCAGTATTTT	CASSSTSGSYVTQYF
TRBJ1-1	many	-	TRBV7-2	TGTGCCAGCAGCTTCAGAAGGGTGCCGGAAGCTTTCTTT	CASSFRRVPEAFF
TRBJ1-3	few	TRBD1	TRBV19	TGTGCCAGTAGTGTTGGGACAGATCGCTCTGGAAACACCATATATTTT	CASSVGTDRSGNTIYF
TRBJ2-7	few	TRBD1	TRBV19	TGTGCCAGTAGTACCCGGGACAGGGGGCGATACGAGCAGTACTTC	CASSTRDRGRYEQYF
TRBJ2-3	few	-	TRBV4-2	TGTGCCAGCAGCCAAGATCGGTCGGGACTCGGTACATCGAATACGCAGTATTTT	CASSQDRSGLGTSNTQYF
TRBJ1-2	-	-	TRBV5-4	TGTGCCAGCAGCTTGTGGGTGGACAGCTATGGCTACACCTTC	CASSLWVDSYGYTF
TRBJ1-2	few	TRBD1	TRBV19	TGTGCCAGTAGTCGATTTCAGGGGGCATCAAACTATGGCTACACCTTC	CASSRFQGASNYGYTF
TRBJ2-2	-	-	TRBV4-1	TGCGCCAGCGGGACTCAAACAGGGTCGAACACCGGGGAGCTGTTTTTT	CASGTQTGSNTGELFF
TRBJ1-1	many	-	TRBV5-1	TGCGCCAGCAGCTTGGCAGGAGACGACACTGAAGCTTTCTTT	CASSLAGDDTEAFF
TRBJ1-2	-	-	TRBV29-1	TGCAGCGTTGAATGGGGCTATGGCTTCACCTTC	CSVEWGYGFTF
TRBJ1-5	-	-	TRBV30	TGTGCCTGGAGTGTAATAGGCAATCAGCCCCAGCATTTT	CAWSVIGNQPQHF
TRBJ2-3	-	TRBD2	TRBV19	TGTGCCAGTAGTAAACTAGCGGGAGAAACGCAGTATTTT	CASSKLAGETQYF